One sample yielded the 22 T cell receptor beta chains listed below, sequenced in a study of PD-L1 blockade in urothelial cancer. This sample's time point: peripheral blood 6 weeks after treatment start. Using immunoSEQ multiplex PCR, the repertoire was profiled, and TCRdb retains in-frame clones only, with some absent. Here the sample spans about 120,000 clones, 85% to 90% being singletons. This specimen was PBMCs, taken around atezolizumab (anti-PD-L1) treatment. The origin of the receptors is a man in his 60s with urothelial cancer.

V usage is TRBV6-6 and J usage is TRBJ2-1; 8 bases are a match to TRBD2. The CDR3 runs 14 residues. The V segment lost 2 bases and the J segment 8 bases; nucleotides outside the gene matches: 5. CDR1 is MNHNY and CDR2 is SVGAGI in the germline V gene (reference sequence). The CDR3 DNA reads TGTGCCAGCAGTTACCAAAGCGGGGGTGATGAGCAGTTCTTC. Protein product: CASSYQSGGDEQFF.

The chain links TRBV4-2 to TRBJ2-7, with D uncertain. This CDR3 comprises 14 residues. Trimming cost V 0 bases and J 2 bases, with 8 bases left between them. In germline, CDR1 is LGHNA, CDR2 YNFKEQ. CDR3 DNA: TGTGCCAGCAGCCAAGAGTGGAGCGCCTACGAGCAGTACTTC. Translated, it gives CASSQEWSAYEQYF.

This clone has only a few counts. The J gene is TRBJ2-7, the V gene TRBV4-2; D gene unclear. The CDR3 is 13 residues long. Germline V gene data show CDR1 as LGHNA and CDR2 as YNFKEQ. The ends were cut back, 6 bases at V and 3 bases at J, with 12 bases in the middle. In DNA form, the CDR3 reads TGTGCCAGCAGTCCGATGGCCCACTACGAGCAGTACTTC. Its protein is CASSPMAHYEQYF.

The V gene is TRBV28, the J gene TRBJ2-3; the match to TRBD1 covers 7 bases. The germline gives CDR1 MDHEN, CDR2 SYDVKM. This CDR3 contains 14 residues. The trim removed 7 bases at V and 7 bases at J, leaving 11 bases unmatched. The CDR3 DNA sequence: TGTGCCAGCACCACCCCCCACAGGGGAAATACGCAGTATTTT. Amino acids: CASTTPHRGNTQYF.

The chain joins TRBV7-9 to TRBJ1-4; TRBD1 aligns across 10 bases. The CDR3 covers 15 residues. With 3 bases clipped from V and 7 bases from J, the junction kept 5 bases outside the gene matches. The germline gives CDR1 SEHNR, CDR2 FQNEAQ (reference sequence). The CDR3 nucleotides read TGTGCCAGCAGCTTCCAAGGACAGGGGGGTGAAAAACTGTTTTTT. It encodes CASSFQGQGGEKLFF. The full variable domain, its missing parts supplied by reference TRBV7-9 and TRBJ1-4, is DTGVSQNPRHKITKRGQNVTFRCDPISEHNRLYWYRQTLGQGPEFLTYFQNEAQLEKSRLLSDRFSAERPKGSFSTLEIQRTEQGDSAMYLCASSFQGQGGEKLFFGSGTQLSVL.

This chain joins TRBV7-2 and TRBJ2-1; D is undetermined. V lost 2 bases, J lost 0 bases, and 8 bases lay in between. CDR1 and CDR2 from the germline V gene are SGHTA and FQGNSA. The CDR3 extends over 15 amino acids. The chain's CDR3 is CASSLRPDSYNEQFF. Here the CDR3 DNA reads TGTGCCAGCAGCTTACGCCCAGACTCCTACAATGAGCAGTTCTTC. The full variable domain, completed using reference TRBV7-2 and TRBJ2-1, is GAGVSQSPSNKVTEKGKDVELRCDPISGHTALYWYRQSLGQGLEFLIYFQGNSAPDKSGLPSDRFSAERTGGSVSTLTIQRTQQEDSAVYLCASSLRPDSYNEQFFGPGTRLTVL.

The gene calls are TRBV28 and TRBJ1-2; 9 bases map to TRBD1. Per the germline V gene, CDR1 is MDHEN and CDR2 is SYDVKM. The ends lost 6 bases at V and 13 bases at J; junction bases unmatched: 6. This CDR3 region has 11 residues. The DNA for the CDR3 is TGTGCCAGCAGCCCACAGGGGGCGCCCACCTTC. This encodes CASSPQGAPTF.

The chain uses TRBV5-1 and TRBJ2-7; the match to TRBD2 covers 9 bases. Trimming at V came to 4 bases and at J to 0 bases, leaving 8 bases not matched to a gene. This CDR3 has 16 residues. Germline values: CDR1 SGHRS, CDR2 YFSETQ. The CDR3 DNA reads as TGCGCCAGCAGCCCCCAGACAGCGGGGGGCTCCTACGAGCAGTACTTC. It yields the protein CASSPQTAGGSYEQYF.

This clone turned up a few times. The V call is TRBV10-2, the J call TRBJ2-3; 7 positions agree with TRBD2. CDR1 and CDR2 from the germline V gene are WSHSY and SAAADI. V shed 8 bases and J 4 bases; nucleotides not matched to a gene: 9. The CDR3 is made up of 14 amino acids. CDR3 coding DNA: TGCGCCAGCCAATTGGGCGGGGGTCCAGATACGCAGTATTTT. This sequence encodes CASQLGGGPDTQYF.

The chain recombines TRBV6-6 with TRBJ2-5, with 12 nucleotides matching TRBD2. The V and J ends lost 4 bases and 4 bases, in that order; junction bases with no gene match: 7. From germline, CDR1 is MNHNY and CDR2 SVGAGI (reference sequence). There are 16 residues in the CDR3. The CDR3 is CASSSATSGSGETQYF. The CDR3 DNA follows: TGTGCCAGCAGTTCCGCGACTAGCGGGAGCGGAGAGACCCAGTACTTC.

The sample holds one count of this clone. This chain joins TRBV7-9 and TRBJ1-1; possibly TRBD1 for D (6 bases). The germline V gene encodes CDR1 SEHNR and CDR2 FQNEAQ (reference sequence). The CDR3 extends over 15 amino acids. V gave up 0 bases and J gave up 5 bases, with 13 bases separating them. In DNA form, the CDR3 reads TGTGCCAGCAGCTTAGCGTCGGCAGGGGAAACTGAAGCTTTCTTT. Protein sequence: CASSLASAGETEAFF.

The chain recombines TRBV19 with TRBJ2-5, with D uncertain. The V gene lost 6 bases and the J gene lost 1 base, with 3 bases spanning the gap. The CDR3 has 11 residues. Germline loops: CDR1 LNHDA, CDR2 SQIVND (reference sequence). In DNA form, the CDR3 reads TGTGCCAGTAGCCTCCAAGAGACCCAGTACTTC. It translates to CASSLQETQYF. The variable domain in full, with the rest retrieved from reference TRBV19 and TRBJ2-5, is DGGITQSPKYLFRKEGQNVTLSCEQNLNHDAMYWYRQDPGQGLRLIYYSQIVNDFQKGDIAEGYSVSREKKESFPLTVTSAQKNPTAFYLCASSLQETQYFGPGTRLLVL.

A few counts support this clone. The J gene is TRBJ2-7, the V gene TRBV30, with D possibly matching TRBD2 (5 bases). The ends were cut back, 1 base at V and 5 bases at J, with 12 bases in the middle. The CDR3 sequence is 13 residues long. The germline V gene encodes CDR1 GTSNPN and CDR2 SVGIG (reference sequence). CDR3 protein: CAWSALGLDEQYF. As DNA, the CDR3 is TGTGCCTGGAGTGCGTTAGGACTTGACGAGCAGTACTTC.

This clone showed up just a few times. The DNA for the CDR3 is TGTGCCAGTAGTACCCCGGGACAGGCTTGGTTGCTGTTTTTT. Its protein product is CASSTPGQAWLLFF. The chain couples TRBV19 to TRBJ2-2, with 8 bases aligning to TRBD1. Germline CDR1 reads LNHDA; CDR2 reads SQIVND (reference sequence). This CDR3 is 14 amino acids long. The V gene end was trimmed by 4 bases and the J gene end by 13 bases; junction bases not matched to a gene: 11.

This sequence joins TRBV6-1 and TRBJ2-5; no clear D gene. The V and J ends lost 3 bases and 5 bases respectively, with 10 bases between them. The germline V gene encodes CDR1 MNHNS and CDR2 SASEGT. The CDR3 totals 13 residues. The CDR3 DNA reads as TGTGCCAGCAGTGACTACAGTGTGGAGACCCAGTACTTC. Translating it yields CASSDYSVETQYF.

The chain is built from TRBV7-3 and TRBJ2-3, with TRBD1 identical over 7 bases. This CDR3 region has 13 residues. The germline V gene has CDR1 SGHTA and CDR2 FQGTGA. V was clipped by 4 bases and J by 5 bases; unmatched bases: 3. The CDR3: CASSWRQGDTQYF. The DNA of the CDR3 is TGTGCCAGCAGCTGGAGACAGGGAGATACGCAGTATTTT.

The genes are TRBV28 and TRBJ1-4; TRBD1 might be the D (5 bases). Deletions cut 5 bases from V and 8 bases from J, with 24 bases between. The CDR3 runs 17 residues. CDR1 and CDR2 (germline): MDHEN, SYDVKM. In DNA form, the CDR3 reads TGTGCCAGCAGTCCGAGTGGAGCAGGGCGGAATAGAGAAAAACTGTTTTTT. It is translated as CASSPSGAGRNREKLFF. Full variable domain (outside the CDR3, taken from reference TRBV28 and TRBJ1-4): DVKVTQSSRYLVKRTGEKVFLECVQDMDHENMFWYRQDPGLGLRLIYFSYDVKMKEKGDIPEGYSVSREKKERFSLILESASTNQTSMYLCASSPSGAGRNREKLFFGSGTQLSVL.

The chain has TRBV6-5 and TRBJ1-4; D may be TRBD1 (6 bases). Deletions cut 0 bases from V and 5 bases from J, with 10 bases between. CDR1 MNHEY and CDR2 SVGAGI come from the germline V gene. The CDR3 loop spans 15 amino acids. Here the CDR3 DNA reads TGTGCCAGCAGTTACTCGAGGGGGGGGAATGAAAAACTGTTTTTT. It yields the protein CASSYSRGGNEKLFF.

This clone is medium-sized by share. This chain joins TRBV29-1 and TRBJ2-2; 7 bases are shared with TRBD1. This CDR3 is 17 amino acids long. Germline CDR1 SQVTM, CDR2 ANQGSEA. V lost 1 base and J lost 4; bases outside the gene matches: 12. The CDR3 sequence: CSVEAPDRSFGTGELFF. For the CDR3, the DNA is TGCAGCGTTGAAGCCCCGGACAGGAGTTTTGGCACCGGGGAGCTGTTTTTT.

This chain uses TRBV30 with TRBJ2-5; the match to TRBD2 covers 15 bases. Germline values: CDR1 GTSNPN, CDR2 SVGIG (reference sequence). V lost 7 bases to trimming and J lost 5 bases; unmatched junction nucleotides: 14. The CDR3 runs to 17 residues. Written as DNA, the CDR3 is TGTGCCTCAAGTCCCGGGACTAGCGGGGGGCCCGGGGAGACCCAGTACTTC. As protein: CASSPGTSGGPGETQYF. Combining the CDR3 with reference TRBV30 and TRBJ2-5 gives the whole variable domain SQTIHQWPATLVQPVGSPLSLECTVEGTSNPNLYWYRQAAGRGLQLLFYSVGIGQISSEVPQNLSASRPQDRQFILSSKKLLLSDSGFYLCASSPGTSGGPGETQYFGPGTRLLVL.

In its sample, this clone was seen a few times. The rearrangement uses TRBV4-3 and TRBJ2-3; 7 nucleotides line up with TRBD2. Trimming took 2 bases from V and 10 from J; bases not matched to a gene: 9. The CDR3 consists of 14 residues. The germline CDR1 and CDR2 sequences are LGHNA and YSLEER. Here the CDR3 reads CASSQSGRLWAQYF. The CDR3 DNA sequence: TGCGCCAGCAGCCAATCCGGGAGGTTGTGGGCGCAGTATTTT.

V usage is TRBV28 and J usage is TRBJ2-2; D gene uncertain. The CDR3 loop spans 11 amino acids. V was shortened by 3 bases and J by 6 bases, with 2 bases between the two germline ends. Per germline, CDR1 MDHEN and CDR2 SYDVKM. The CDR3 region is CASSFAGELFF. The CDR3 DNA sequence: TGTGCCAGCAGTTTCGCCGGGGAGCTGTTTTTT. The full variable domain, its missing parts supplied by reference TRBV28 and TRBJ2-2, is DVKVTQSSRYLVKRTGEKVFLECVQDMDHENMFWYRQDPGLGLRLIYFSYDVKMKEKGDIPEGYSVSREKKERFSLILESASTNQTSMYLCASSFAGELFFGEGSRLTVL.